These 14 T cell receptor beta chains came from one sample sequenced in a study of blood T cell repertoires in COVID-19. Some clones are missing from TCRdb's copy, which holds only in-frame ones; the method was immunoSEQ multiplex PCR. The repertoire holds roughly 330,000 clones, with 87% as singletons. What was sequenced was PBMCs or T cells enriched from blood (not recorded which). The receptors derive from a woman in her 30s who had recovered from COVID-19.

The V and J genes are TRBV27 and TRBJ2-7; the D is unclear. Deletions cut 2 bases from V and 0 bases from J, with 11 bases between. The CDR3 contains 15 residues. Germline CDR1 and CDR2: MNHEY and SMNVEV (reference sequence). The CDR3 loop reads CASSLPVQSSYEQYF. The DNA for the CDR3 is TGTGCCAGCAGTTTACCAGTACAGAGCTCCTACGAGCAGTACTTC.

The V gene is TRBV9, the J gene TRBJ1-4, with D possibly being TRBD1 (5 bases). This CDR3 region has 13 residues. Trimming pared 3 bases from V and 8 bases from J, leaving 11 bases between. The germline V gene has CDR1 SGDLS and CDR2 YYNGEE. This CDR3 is CASSGRKGEKLFF. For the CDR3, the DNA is TGTGCCAGCAGCGGCAGGAAGGGGGAAAAACTGTTTTTT.

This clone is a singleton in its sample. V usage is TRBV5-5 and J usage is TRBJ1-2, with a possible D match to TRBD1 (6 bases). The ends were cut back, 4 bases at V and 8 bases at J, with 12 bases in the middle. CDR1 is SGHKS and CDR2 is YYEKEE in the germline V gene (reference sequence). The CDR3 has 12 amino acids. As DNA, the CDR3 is TGTGCCAGCAGCCCACAGGGAAGAGGCTACACCTTC. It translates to CASSPQGRGYTF.

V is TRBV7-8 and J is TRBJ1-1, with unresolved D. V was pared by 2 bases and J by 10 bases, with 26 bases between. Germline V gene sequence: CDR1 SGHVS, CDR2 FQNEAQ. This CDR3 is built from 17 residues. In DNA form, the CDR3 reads TGTGCCAGCAGCTTATCCTACAAGCGGGCAGGAGGAGTCTCAGCTTTCTTT. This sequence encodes CASSLSYKRAGGVSAFF.

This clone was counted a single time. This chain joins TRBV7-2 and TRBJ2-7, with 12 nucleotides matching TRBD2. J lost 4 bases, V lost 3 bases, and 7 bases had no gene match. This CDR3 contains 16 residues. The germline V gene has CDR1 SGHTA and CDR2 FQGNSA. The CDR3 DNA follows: TGTGCCAGCAGCTTCCGAACCGGGACTAGCGGGTACGAGCAGTACTTC. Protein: CASSFRTGTSGYEQYF.

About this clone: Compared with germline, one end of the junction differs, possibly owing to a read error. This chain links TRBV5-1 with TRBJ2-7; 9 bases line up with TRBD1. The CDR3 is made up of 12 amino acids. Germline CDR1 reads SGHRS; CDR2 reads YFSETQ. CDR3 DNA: TGCGCCAGCAGCTGGGGGGACAGGGAACTTGACTTC. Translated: CASSWGDRELDF.

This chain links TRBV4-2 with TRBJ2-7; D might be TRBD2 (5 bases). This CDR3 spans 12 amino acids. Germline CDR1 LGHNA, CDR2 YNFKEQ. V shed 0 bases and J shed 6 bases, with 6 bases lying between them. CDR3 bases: TGTGCCAGCAGCCAAGAGGGGAGCGAGCAGTACTTC. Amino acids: CASSQEGSEQYF.

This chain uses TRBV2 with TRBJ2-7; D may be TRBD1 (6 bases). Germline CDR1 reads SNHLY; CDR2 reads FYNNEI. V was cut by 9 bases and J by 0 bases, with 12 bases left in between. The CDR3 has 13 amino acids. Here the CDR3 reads CASTDRISYEQYF. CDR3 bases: TGTGCCAGTACCGACAGGATCTCCTACGAGCAGTACTTC.

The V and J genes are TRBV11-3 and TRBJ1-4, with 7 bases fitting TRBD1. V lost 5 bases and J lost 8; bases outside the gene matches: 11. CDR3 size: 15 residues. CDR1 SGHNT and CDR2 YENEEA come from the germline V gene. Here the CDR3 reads CASSEKQGRGEKLFF. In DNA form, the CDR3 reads TGTGCCAGCAGCGAGAAACAGGGGCGGGGAGAAAAACTGTTTTTT.

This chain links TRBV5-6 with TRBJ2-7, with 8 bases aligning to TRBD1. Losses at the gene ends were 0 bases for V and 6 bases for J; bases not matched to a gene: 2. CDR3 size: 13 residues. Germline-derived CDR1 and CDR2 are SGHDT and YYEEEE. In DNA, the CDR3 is TGTGCCAGCAGCTTGGCAGGGGGCGCCGAGCAGTACTTC. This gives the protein CASSLAGGAEQYF. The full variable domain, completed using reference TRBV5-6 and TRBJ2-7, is DAGVTQSPTHLIKTRGQQVTLRCSPKSGHDTVSWYQQALGQGPQFIFQYYEEEERQRGNFPDRFSGHQFPNYSSELNVNALLLGDSALYLCASSLAGGAEQYFGPGTRLTVT.

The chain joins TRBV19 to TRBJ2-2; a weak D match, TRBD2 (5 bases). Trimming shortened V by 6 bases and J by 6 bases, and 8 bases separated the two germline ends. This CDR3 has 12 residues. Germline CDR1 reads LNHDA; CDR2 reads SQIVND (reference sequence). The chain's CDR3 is CASRRVAGELFF. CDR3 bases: TGTGCCAGTAGGAGGGTGGCCGGGGAGCTGTTTTTT.

CDR3 in amino acids: CASSLPSTGGQETQYF. CDR3 DNA sequence: TGTGCCAGCAGCTTACCCAGTACGGGGGGCCAAGAGACCCAGTACTTC. This chain joins TRBV7-9 and TRBJ2-5, with 7 bases that match TRBD2. The junction had 7 bases not matched to a gene; V was cut back by 2 bases and J by 1 base. This CDR3 spans 16 amino acids. Germline CDR1 and CDR2: SEHNR and FQNEAQ (reference sequence).

The CDR3 nucleotides are TGTGCCAGCAGCCCCGGGACAGAAAAAAACATTCAGTACTTC. It specifies CASSPGTEKNIQYF. This rearrangement joins TRBV4-2 to TRBJ2-4; 7 nucleotides align to TRBD1. CDR1 is LGHNA, CDR2 YNFKEQ, per germline. The CDR3 length is 14 residues. V shed 4 bases, J shed 4 bases, and the junction held 4 bases outside the gene matches.

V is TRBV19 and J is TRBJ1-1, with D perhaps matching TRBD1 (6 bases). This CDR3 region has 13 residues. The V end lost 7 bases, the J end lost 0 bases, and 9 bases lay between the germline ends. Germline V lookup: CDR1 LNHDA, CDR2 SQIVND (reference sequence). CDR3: CASTQGLNTEAFF. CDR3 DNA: TGTGCCAGTACTCAGGGGCTGAACACTGAAGCTTTCTTT.